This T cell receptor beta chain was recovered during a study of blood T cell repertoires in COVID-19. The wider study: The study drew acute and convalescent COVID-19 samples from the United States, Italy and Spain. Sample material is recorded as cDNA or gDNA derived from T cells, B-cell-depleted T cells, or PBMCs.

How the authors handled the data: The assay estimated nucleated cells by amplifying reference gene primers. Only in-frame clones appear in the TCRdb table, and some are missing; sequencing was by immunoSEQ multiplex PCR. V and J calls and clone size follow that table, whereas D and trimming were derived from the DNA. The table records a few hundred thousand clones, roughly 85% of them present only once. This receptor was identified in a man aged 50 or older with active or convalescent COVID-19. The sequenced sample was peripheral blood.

This CDR3 is CASRLQGSSYEQYF. The DNA of the CDR3 is TGTGCCAGTAGGCTACAGGGGTCCTCCTACGAGCAGTACTTC. V is TRBV19 and J is TRBJ2-7; 7 bases are shared with TRBD1. The J segment lost 0 bases and the V segment lost 6 bases, leaving 5 bases of the junction unmatched. This CDR3 has 14 amino acids. From germline, CDR1 is LNHDA and CDR2 SQIVND (reference sequence).